This TCR beta chain emerged from a study of cytomegalovirus exposure and HLA in healthy donors. There are 13 residues in the CDR3. Per the germline V gene, CDR1 is MNHNS and CDR2 is SASEGT. It was with 60 Vbeta and 13 Jbeta primers that the PCR ran. TCRdb's table, derived via immunoSEQ multiplex PCR, lists solely in-frame clones and lacks some. The table records 150,000 to 200,000 clones, around 72% of them present only once. With respect to this clone: An end of the junction does not agree with germline; a read error may underlie this.

What was sequenced was PBMCs. The chain is built from TRBV6-1 and TRBJ2-7, with 11 bases aligning to TRBD1. The source is a man in his fifties or sixties in good health and CMV-seronegative. As DNA, the CDR3 is TGTGCCAGCACCCCCCGGACAGGGGGCGCAAATGGGTTC. The encoded protein is CASTPRTGGANGF.